A selection of T cell receptor beta chains follows, all from one sample in a study of Graves' ophthalmopathy and Graves' hyperthyroidism. TCRdb passed the multiplex PCR reads through MiXCR, listing each CDR3 protein once. This sample carries roughly 700,000 distinct CDR3 sequences, 40% of them seen once, and the ten largest clones take roughly 45%. The sample was peripheral blood. These receptors all stem from an adult man with Graves' ophthalmopathy. The CDR3 runs from the conserved cysteine through the conserved F or W. The D gene is left open where the match is weak. Part of the rows lack a size; the others show once, few, many or a class for expanded clones.

d_gene: -
abundance: -
v_gene: TRBV4-2
j_gene: TRBJ2-7
CDR3aa: CASSPAGSHEQYF
CDR3nt: TGTGCCAGCAGCCCCGCGGGCAGCCACGAGCAGTACTTC

d_gene: -
abundance: few
v_gene: TRBV14
j_gene: TRBJ1-1
CDR3aa: CASSQGLRLNTEAFF
CDR3nt: TGTGCCAGCAGCCAAGGTCTCAGGTTGAACACTGAAGCTTTCTTT

d_gene: -
abundance: few
v_gene: TRBV10-3
j_gene: TRBJ2-5
CDR3aa: CASSPIAVETQYF
CDR3nt: TGTGCCAGCAGTCCGATCGCGGTAGAGACCCAGTACTTC

d_gene: -
abundance: few
v_gene: TRBV9
j_gene: TRBJ2-7
CDR3aa: CASSQGAGSLWEQYF
CDR3nt: TGTGCCAGCAGCCAAGGGGCAGGGTCACTATGGGAGCAGTACTTC

d_gene: TRBD1
abundance: -
v_gene: TRBV10-3
j_gene: TRBJ1-2
CDR3aa: CAISEDGTGDYGYTF
CDR3nt: TGTGCCATCAGTGAAGACGGGACAGGAGACTATGGCTACACCTTC

d_gene: -
abundance: many
v_gene: TRBV7-8
j_gene: TRBJ1-5
CDR3aa: CASSPGVSQPQHF
CDR3nt: TGTGCCAGCAGCCCCGGGGTTAGTCAGCCCCAGCATTTT

d_gene: -
abundance: few
v_gene: TRBV20-1
j_gene: TRBJ1-5
CDR3aa: CSAGQSGFEPQHF
CDR3nt: TGCAGTGCTGGTCAGAGCGGCTTTGAGCCCCAGCATTTT

d_gene: TRBD1
abundance: few
v_gene: TRBV7-9
j_gene: TRBJ2-7
CDR3aa: CASSTTGARSYEQYF
CDR3nt: TGTGCCAGTAGTACGACAGGGGCTCGCTCCTACGAGCAGTACTTC

d_gene: TRBD2
abundance: many
v_gene: TRBV6-6
j_gene: TRBJ2-5
CDR3aa: CASRYSGRETQYF
CDR3nt: TGTGCCAGCAGATACAGCGGGAGGGAGACCCAGTACTTC

d_gene: -
abundance: -
v_gene: TRBV10-2
j_gene: TRBJ2-7
CDR3aa: CASSYSGQIGGKQYF
CDR3nt: TGTGCCAGCAGTTACTCGGGTCAGATTGGGGGCAAGCAGTACTTC

d_gene: -
abundance: -
v_gene: TRBV7-9
j_gene: TRBJ1-2
CDR3aa: CASSVETPYYGYTF
CDR3nt: TGTGCCAGCAGTGTCGAGACGCCTTACTATGGCTACACCTTC

d_gene: -
abundance: few
v_gene: TRBV24-1
j_gene: TRBJ1-5
CDR3aa: CASRRDPNQPQHF
CDR3nt: TGTGCCAGCAGGCGGGACCCCAATCAGCCCCAGCATTTT

d_gene: -
abundance: few
v_gene: TRBV2
j_gene: TRBJ2-2
CDR3aa: CASSLEGPSVGELFF
CDR3nt: TGTGCCAGCAGTTTGGAGGGGCCCTCAGTCGGGGAGCTGTTTTTT

d_gene: TRBD1
abundance: many
v_gene: TRBV7-9
j_gene: TRBJ1-2
CDR3aa: CASSIGQGADGYTF
CDR3nt: TGTGCCAGCAGCATCGGACAGGGTGCCGATGGCTACACCTTC

d_gene: -
abundance: -
v_gene: TRBV19
j_gene: TRBJ2-7
CDR3aa: CASRRYSNSYEQYF
CDR3nt: TGTGCCAGTAGAAGATACTCAAACTCCTACGAGCAGTACTTC

d_gene: -
abundance: many
v_gene: TRBV7-6
j_gene: TRBJ1-6
CDR3aa: CASSPGGIKPLHF
CDR3nt: TGTGCCAGCAGCCCAGGTGGCATTAAGCCCCTCCACTTT

d_gene: TRBD1
abundance: -
v_gene: TRBV29-1
j_gene: TRBJ1-4
CDR3aa: CSLAGDRVEKLFF
CDR3nt: TGCAGCTTGGCCGGGGACAGGGTAGAAAAACTGTTTTTT

d_gene: TRBD1
abundance: -
v_gene: TRBV7-9
j_gene: TRBJ1-1
CDR3aa: CASRQTQGGDTEAFF
CDR3nt: TGTGCCAGCAGACAAACACAGGGGGGAGACACTGAAGCTTTCTTT

d_gene: TRBD1
abundance: few
v_gene: TRBV7-2
j_gene: TRBJ1-5
CDR3aa: CASSLWFTAGTGKNQPQHF
CDR3nt: TGTGCCAGCAGCTTATGGTTTACCGCGGGGACAGGGAAGAATCAGCCCCAGCATTTT

d_gene: TRBD1
abundance: -
v_gene: TRBV29-1
j_gene: TRBJ1-1
CDR3aa: CSTTGTGTTEAFF
CDR3nt: TGCAGCACGACCGGGACAGGGACCACTGAAGCTTTCTTT

d_gene: -
abundance: -
v_gene: TRBV19
j_gene: TRBJ2-2
CDR3aa: CAWGGAEAEELFF
CDR3nt: TGTGCTTGGGGCGGGGCAGAGGCCGAGGAGCTGTTTTTT

d_gene: TRBD1
abundance: many
v_gene: TRBV29-1
j_gene: TRBJ1-1
CDR3aa: CSVDGQGEDTEAFF
CDR3nt: TGCAGCGTGGATGGACAGGGTGAGGACACTGAAGCTTTCTTT

d_gene: TRBD1
abundance: -
v_gene: TRBV10-3
j_gene: TRBJ1-3
CDR3aa: CANRDFAGQPGNTIYF
CDR3nt: TGTGCCAACAGGGATTTTGCGGGACAGCCGGGAAACACCATATATTTT

d_gene: -
abundance: many
v_gene: TRBV9
j_gene: TRBJ2-5
CDR3aa: CASSGTEQETQYF
CDR3nt: TGTGCCAGCAGCGGGACAGAACAAGAGACCCAGTACTTC

d_gene: TRBD2
abundance: -
v_gene: TRBV15
j_gene: TRBJ2-5
CDR3aa: CATSRTGGQRETQYF
CDR3nt: TGTGCCACCAGCAGGACGGGGGGGCAGCGAGAGACCCAGTACTTC

d_gene: -
abundance: many
v_gene: TRBV20-1
j_gene: TRBJ1-4
CDR3aa: CSAAPGLVNEKLFF
CDR3nt: TGCAGTGCTGCCCCAGGTCTTGTTAATGAAAAACTGTTTTTT

d_gene: -
abundance: -
v_gene: TRBV12-3/TRBV12-4
j_gene: TRBJ1-2
CDR3aa: CASSYSQTGRVYGYTF
CDR3nt: TGTGCCAGCAGTTACTCCCAGACAGGACGGGTCTATGGCTACACCTTC

d_gene: -
abundance: -
v_gene: TRBV5-4
j_gene: TRBJ1-1
CDR3aa: CASSLVSGQAFF
CDR3nt: TGTGCCAGCAGCTTGGTTTCGGGACAAGCTTTCTTT

d_gene: -
abundance: many
v_gene: TRBV10-3
j_gene: TRBJ1-2
CDR3aa: CAISEQGYGYTF
CDR3nt: TGTGCCATCAGTGAACAGGGCTATGGCTACACCTTC

d_gene: TRBD1
abundance: -
v_gene: TRBV7-9
j_gene: TRBJ1-4
CDR3aa: CASSLSWDRVGKMFF
CDR3nt: TGTGCCAGCAGCTTATCCTGGGACAGGGTCGGGAAAATGTTTTTT

d_gene: -
abundance: -
v_gene: TRBV20-1
j_gene: TRBJ1-4
CDR3aa: CSAGSPATNEKLFF
CDR3nt: TGCAGTGCTGGGAGCCCTGCAACTAATGAAAAACTGTTTTTT

d_gene: -
abundance: -
v_gene: TRBV12-3/TRBV12-4
j_gene: TRBJ2-2
CDR3aa: CASGLGTGELFF
CDR3nt: TGTGCTAGTGGTCTAGGCACCGGGGAGCTGTTTTTT

d_gene: -
abundance: many
v_gene: TRBV10-3
j_gene: TRBJ2-7
CDR3aa: CAISAKQGYEQYF
CDR3nt: TGTGCCATCAGTGCTAAACAGGGCTACGAGCAGTACTTC

d_gene: -
abundance: few
v_gene: TRBV20-1
j_gene: TRBJ2-6
CDR3aa: CSARGLAGANVLTF
CDR3nt: TGCAGTGCTAGAGGCCTGGCTGGGGCCAACGTCCTGACTTTC

d_gene: -
abundance: -
v_gene: TRBV10-3
j_gene: TRBJ2-7
CDR3aa: CAISAGDYEQYF
CDR3nt: TGTGCCATCAGTGCGGGAGACTACGAGCAGTACTTC

d_gene: -
abundance: -
v_gene: TRBV20-1
j_gene: TRBJ2-7
CDR3aa: CSACRRRAYEQYF
CDR3nt: TGCAGTGCTTGTCGTCGGAGGGCCTACGAGCAGTACTTC

d_gene: -
abundance: many
v_gene: TRBV10-2
j_gene: TRBJ1-2
CDR3aa: CASSATATKYYGYTF
CDR3nt: TGCGCCAGCAGTGCAACGGCCACTAAATACTATGGCTACACCTTC

d_gene: -
abundance: -
v_gene: TRBV7-8
j_gene: TRBJ1-5
CDR3aa: CASSFCRDPYSNQPQHF
CDR3nt: TGTGCCAGCAGCTTCTGTCGGGATCCTTATAGCAATCAGCCCCAGCATTTT

d_gene: -
abundance: -
v_gene: TRBV2
j_gene: TRBJ1-4
CDR3aa: CASSYPGVYEKLFF
CDR3nt: TGTGCCAGCAGTTACCCAGGGGTATACGAAAAACTGTTTTTT

d_gene: TRBD2
abundance: -
v_gene: TRBV29-1
j_gene: TRBJ2-2
CDR3aa: CSVEGGSGRANTGELFF
CDR3nt: TGCAGCGTTGAGGGCGGTAGCGGGAGGGCGAACACCGGGGAGCTGTTTTTT

d_gene: TRBD1
abundance: -
v_gene: TRBV5-1
j_gene: TRBJ2-5
CDR3aa: CASSFEGQVVQETQYF
CDR3nt: TGCGCCAGCAGCTTCGAGGGACAGGTCGTCCAAGAGACCCAGTACTTC